This TCR beta chain was sequenced in a study of shared clonotypes between healthy human individuals. CDR3 length equals 11 residues. Per the germline V gene, CDR1 is SEHNR and CDR2 is FQNEAQ (reference sequence). With 6 bases removed from V and 9 bases from J, the gap between germline ends came to 9 bases. Remarks on this clone: Its specificity is unknown.

Data came from immunoSEQ multiplex PCR; TCRdb stores just in-frame clones and leaves some out. Seen here are about 2.3 million clones, around 92% observed once, and the top ten hold about 0.41%. Findings of the study overall: Clonotypes that were shared across four donors made up about 5.1% of naive CD4 clonotypes.

This TCR was recovered from a man younger than 35 in good health. Some clones in this sample may be carry-over from other donors' samples. The V call is TRBV7-9, the J call TRBJ2-1; D uncertain. Sequenced sample: naive CD4+ T cells from PBMCs. Stated subset: CD45RA+ positively selected. The CDR3 is CASRGYSEQFF. As DNA, the CDR3 is TGTGCCAGCAGGGGTTATAGTGAGCAGTTCTTC.